What follows describes a single TCR beta chain. The antigen is undetermined. The data were taken from a study of T cells in Graves' hyperthyroidism and ophthalmopathy. Study-wide background: Peripheral blood was secured at the point of initial diagnosis, before any treatment.

The PBMCs had their origin in roughly 9.4 ml of fresh peripheral blood. Amplified TCR beta CDR3 regions derived from RNA transcripts. When the TCR CDR3 underwent first-round RT-PCR, the HTBI primer set was used. TCRdb redid the calling of the multiplex PCR reads with MiXCR, one entry per CDR3 protein. The sample has around 500,000 distinct CDR3 sequences; approximately 23% are singletons. CDR1 and CDR2 from the germline V gene are DFQATT and SNEGSKA (reference sequence). The CDR3 has 16 amino acids. The V and J ends lost 0 bases and 1 base respectively, with 16 bases between them. Study-wide results and caveats: From stable hyperthyroidism, ophthalmopathy was separated by a 13 V-J model. Among thyroid clonotypes expanded above 0.001, most also appeared in blood.

Sequencing was performed on blood. The chain combines TRBV20-1 with TRBJ2-7; D is ambiguous. The receptor's source is a woman in her seventies with Graves' ophthalmopathy. As DNA, the CDR3 is TGCAGTGCTAGAGATATGTTGGCGCGAACGTCCTACGAGCAGTACTTC. Its translation is CSARDMLARTSYEQYF.